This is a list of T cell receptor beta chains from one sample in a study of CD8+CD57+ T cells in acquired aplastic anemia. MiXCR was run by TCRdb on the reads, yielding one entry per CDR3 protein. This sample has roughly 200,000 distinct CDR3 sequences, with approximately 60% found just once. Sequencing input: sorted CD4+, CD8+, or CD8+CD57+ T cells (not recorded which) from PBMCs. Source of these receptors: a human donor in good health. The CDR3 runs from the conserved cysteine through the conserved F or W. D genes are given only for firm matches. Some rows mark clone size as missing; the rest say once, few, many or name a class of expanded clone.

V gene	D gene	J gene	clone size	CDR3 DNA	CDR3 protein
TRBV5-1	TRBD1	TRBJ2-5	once	TGCGCCAGCAGCTTTAATCCGGGACAGGGGGCCGGGACCCAGTACTTC	CASSFNPGQGAGTQYF
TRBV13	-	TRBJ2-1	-	TGTGCCAGCAGCTTAAGAGCGGGTTTTTACAATGAGCAGTTCTTC	CASSLRAGFYNEQFF
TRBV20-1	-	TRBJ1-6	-	TGCAGTGCCAGCAGCGGGAGCTCCTATAATTCACCCCTCCACTTT	CSASSGSSYNSPLHF
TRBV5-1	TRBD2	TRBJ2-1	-	TGCGCCAGCGGACTAGCGGATTACAATGAGCAGTTCTTC	CASGLADYNEQFF
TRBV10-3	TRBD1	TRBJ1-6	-	TGTGCCATTACGGCAGACAGGGATAATTCACCCCTCCACTTT	CAITADRDNSPLHF
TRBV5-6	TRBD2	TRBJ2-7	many	TGTGCCAGCAGCTGGCTAGCGGGCGAAGGCTACGAGCAGTACTTC	CASSWLAGEGYEQYF
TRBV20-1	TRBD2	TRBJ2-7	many	TGCAGTGCTAGAGGGCTAGCGGGAGCTGCATCGGACGAGCAGTACTTC	CSARGLAGAASDEQYF
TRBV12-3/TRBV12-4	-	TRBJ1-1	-	TGTGCCAGCAAGTGGGGACGGATGAACACTGAAGCTTTCTTT	CASKWGRMNTEAFF
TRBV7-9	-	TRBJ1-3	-	TGTGCCAGCAGCTTATTGAGGGGATCCTCTGGAAACACCATATATTTT	CASSLLRGSSGNTIYF
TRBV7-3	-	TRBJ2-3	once	TGTGCCAGCAGCACCCATTCGTCTAGCGGGACAGGGGTCGTTTGGGCAGATACGCAGTATTTT	CASSTHSSSGTGVVWADTQYF
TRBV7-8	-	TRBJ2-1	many	TGTGCCAGCAGCTTAGGGATTTTCTCGGGGGCAAACTACAATGAGCAGTTCTTC	CASSLGIFSGANYNEQFF
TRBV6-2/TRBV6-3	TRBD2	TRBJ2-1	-	TGTGCCAACAGTCCTGGACTAGCGGAATCCAATGAGCAGTTCTTC	CANSPGLAESNEQFF
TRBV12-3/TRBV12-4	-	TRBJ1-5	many	TGTGCCAGCAGTTCCCAGGGTCCAAATCAGCCCCAGCATTTT	CASSSQGPNQPQHF
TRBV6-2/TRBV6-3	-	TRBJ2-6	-	TGTGCCAGCAGTTACATCCAGGGATCTGGGGCCAACGTCCTGACTTTC	CASSYIQGSGANVLTF
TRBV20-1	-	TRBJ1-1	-	TGCCGTGCTAGAGAAAGGGACACTGAAGCTTTCTTT	CRARERDTEAFF
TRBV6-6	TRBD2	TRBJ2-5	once	TGTGCCAGCAGTGCCGGGGAGGGTTGCGCGTGGGAGACCCAGTACTTC	CASSAGEGCAWETQYF
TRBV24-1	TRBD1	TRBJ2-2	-	TGTGCCACCAGTGACTTGGACAGGAGCTCCACCGGGGAGCTGTTTTTT	CATSDLDRSSTGELFF